This TCR beta chain was recovered during a study of blood T cells in healthy people across ages. A second roughly 6 to 12 cycle PCR used barcoded and J-beta primers. TCRdb called the 5' RACE reads again in MiXCR, with one record for every CDR3 protein. The top ten hold roughly a quarter of the sample, which has 650,000 to 900,000 distinct CDR3 sequences, 62% seen once. V gave up 8 bases and J gave up 6 bases; unmatched junction bases: 10. CDR3 length: 15 residues. The germline V gene has CDR1 SQVTM and CDR2 ANQGSEA. The clonotype was recovered from a man aged 25 to 45 in good health. The source material was blood. The V gene is TRBV29-1, the J gene TRBJ2-1; 13 positions match TRBD2. The CDR3: CSSRLAGGRANEQFF. The CDR3 coding sequence is TGCAGCTCCAGACTAGCGGGGGGCCGGGCCAATGAGCAGTTCTTC.